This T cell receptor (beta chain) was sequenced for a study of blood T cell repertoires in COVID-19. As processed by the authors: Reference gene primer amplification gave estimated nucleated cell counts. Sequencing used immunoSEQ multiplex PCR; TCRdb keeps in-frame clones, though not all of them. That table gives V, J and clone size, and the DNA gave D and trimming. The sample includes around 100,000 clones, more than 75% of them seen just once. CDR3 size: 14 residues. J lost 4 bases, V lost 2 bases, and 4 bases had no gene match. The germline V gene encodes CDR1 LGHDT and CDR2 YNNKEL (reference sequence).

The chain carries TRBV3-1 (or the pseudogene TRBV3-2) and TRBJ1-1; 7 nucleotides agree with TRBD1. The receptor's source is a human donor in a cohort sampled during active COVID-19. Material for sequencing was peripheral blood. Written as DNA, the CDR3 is TGTGCCAGCAGCCAATTTACAGGGGTCACTGAAGCTTTCTTT. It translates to CASSQFTGVTEAFF.